One sample yielded the 8 T cell receptor beta chains listed below, sequenced in a study of cytomegalovirus exposure and HLA in healthy donors. This PCR relied on a set of 60 Vbeta primers and 13 Jbeta primers. The repertoire was sequenced with immunoSEQ multiplex PCR; TCRdb's copy has only in-frame clones and lacks some. Altogether approximately 220,000 clones are present, roughly four fifths being singletons, with the ten largest covering about 0.2%. Sequencing was carried out using PBMCs. The receptor source for this set is a girl aged 2-10 years in good health and CMV-seronegative.

The chain couples TRBV5-5 to TRBJ1-6; 8 bases fit TRBD1. Trimming cost V 6 bases and J 10 bases; bases outside gene matches: 3. CDR3 length equals 12 residues. Per germline, CDR1 SGHKS and CDR2 YYEKEE (reference sequence). CDR3 bases: TGTGCCAGCAACCGACAGGGGTCACCCCTCCACTTT. Translating gives CASNRQGSPLHF.

The rearrangement uses TRBV29-1 and TRBJ2-3, with D maybe TRBD1 (7 bases). The CDR3 has 13 amino acids. Germline V gene lookup returns CDR1 SQVTM and CDR2 ANQGSEA. V lost 6 bases, J lost 5 bases, and 15 bases lay in between. CDR3 region: CSVLTGRGDTQYF. The CDR3 DNA follows: TGCAGCGTGCTGACAGGGCGGGGAGATACGCAGTATTTT.

This chain joins TRBV18 and TRBJ2-7, with 15 bases matching TRBD2. The CDR3 has 17 residues. J was trimmed by 3 bases and V by 3 bases; bases with no gene match: 6. From germline, CDR1 is KGHSH and CDR2 LQKENI. The CDR3 bases are TGTGCCAGCTCACCTGGACTAGCGGGAGGGCCGATCTACGAGCAGTACTTC. Amino acids: CASSPGLAGGPIYEQYF.

This chain uses TRBV5-1 with TRBJ1-1; D is unresolved. This CDR3 is 15 amino acids long. The germline CDR1 and CDR2 sequences are SGHRS and YFSETQ. V was pared by 0 bases and J by 3 bases, with 12 bases between. CDR3 nucleotides: TGCGCCAGCAGCTTGGGGAGGGCCCGGGACACTGAAGCTTTCTTT. Protein sequence: CASSLGRARDTEAFF.

The chain employs TRBV25-1 and TRBJ2-5; the match to TRBD2 covers 7 bases. Germline loops: CDR1 MGHDK, CDR2 SYGVNS. Germline trimming cut 3 bases from V and 13 bases from J; bases unmatched to any gene: 14. The CDR3 has 14 amino acids. The DNA for the CDR3 is TGTGCCAGCAGTGAGGTGGGACTATCGAACGAGCGGTACTTC. Amino acids: CASSEVGLSNERYF.

The chain has TRBV9 and TRBJ2-1; TRBD1 is a possible D gene (6 bases). Germline CDR1 and CDR2: SGDLS and YYNGEE. The CDR3 covers 16 residues. The V end was cut by 1 base, the J end by 0 bases, with 11 bases between. CDR3 protein: CASSVPTGNSYNEQFF. The CDR3 nucleotides read TGTGCCAGCAGCGTACCTACAGGGAACTCCTACAATGAGCAGTTCTTC.

The chain employs TRBV25-1 and TRBJ1-4; D not resolved. CDR1 is MGHDK and CDR2 is SYGVNS in the germline V gene. With 9 bases removed from V and 1 base from J, the gap between germline ends came to 12 bases. The CDR3 sequence is 14 residues long. CDR3 nucleotide sequence: TGTGCCAGACCACTACGGAGAACTAATGAAAAACTGTTTTTT. Its translation is CARPLRRTNEKLFF. The whole variable domain, remainder taken from reference TRBV25-1 and TRBJ1-4, is EADIYQTPRYLVIGTGKKITLECSQTMGHDKMYWYQQDPGMELHLIHYSYGVNSTEKGDLSSESTVSRIRTEHFPLTLESARPSHTSQYLCARPLRRTNEKLFFGSGTQLSVL.

The V and J genes are TRBV6-5 and TRBJ2-3, with TRBD2 identical over 9 bases. The junction had 5 bases not matched to a gene; V was cut back by 4 bases and J by 6 bases. The length of the CDR3 is 14 residues. Germline assignment: CDR1 MNHEY and CDR2 SVGAGI. CDR3 bases: TGTGCCAGCAGTTTAGGCGGGGGGGGCGATACGCAGTATTTT. Protein sequence: CASSLGGGGDTQYF.